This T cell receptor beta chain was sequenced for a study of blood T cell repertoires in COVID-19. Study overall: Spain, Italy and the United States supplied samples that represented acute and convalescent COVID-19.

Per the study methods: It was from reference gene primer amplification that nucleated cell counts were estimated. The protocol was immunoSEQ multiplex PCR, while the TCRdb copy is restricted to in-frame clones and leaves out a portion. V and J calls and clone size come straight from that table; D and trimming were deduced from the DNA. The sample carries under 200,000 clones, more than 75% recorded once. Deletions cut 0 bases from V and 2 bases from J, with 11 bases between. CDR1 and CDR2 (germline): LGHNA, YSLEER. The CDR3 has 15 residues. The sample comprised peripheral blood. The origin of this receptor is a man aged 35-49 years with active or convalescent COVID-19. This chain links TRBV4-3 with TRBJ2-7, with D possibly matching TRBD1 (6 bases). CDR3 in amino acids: CASSQDRDTAYEQYF. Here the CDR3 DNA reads TGCGCCAGCAGCCAAGACCGGGACACCGCCTACGAGCAGTACTTC.